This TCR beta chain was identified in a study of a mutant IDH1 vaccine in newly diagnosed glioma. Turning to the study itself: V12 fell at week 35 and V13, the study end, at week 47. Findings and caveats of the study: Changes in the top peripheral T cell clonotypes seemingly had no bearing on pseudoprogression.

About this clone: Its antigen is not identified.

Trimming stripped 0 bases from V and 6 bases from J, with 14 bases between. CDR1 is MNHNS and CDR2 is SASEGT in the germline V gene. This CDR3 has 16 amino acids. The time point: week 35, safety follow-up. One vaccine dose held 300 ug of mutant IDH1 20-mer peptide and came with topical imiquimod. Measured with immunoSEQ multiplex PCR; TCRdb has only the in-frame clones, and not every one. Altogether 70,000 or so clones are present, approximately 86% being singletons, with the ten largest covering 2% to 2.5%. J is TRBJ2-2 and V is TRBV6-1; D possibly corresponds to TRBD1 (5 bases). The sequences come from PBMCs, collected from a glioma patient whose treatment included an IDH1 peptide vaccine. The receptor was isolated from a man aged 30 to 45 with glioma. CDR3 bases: TGTGCCAGCAGTGAAGCGCTTCTTGTAGGGGCCGGGGAGCTGTTTTTT. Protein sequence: CASSEALLVGAGELFF.